The 6 T cell receptor beta chains below all came from one sample that was sequenced in a study of blood T cells in healthy people across ages. The use of a sample-barcoded 5' primer and a J-beta primer mix characterized a second PCR of about 7 to 12 cycles. Each CDR3 protein gets one entry after TCRdb re-called the 5' RACE reads with MiXCR. This sample yields almost 1 million distinct CDR3 sequences, of which about 53% are seen a single time; 20% to 25% belongs to the top ten. Sequences were obtained from blood. The receptors derive from a woman aged 55-70 years in good health.

This clonotype has only a few counts. This chain connects TRBV6-6 to TRBJ2-1, with D hard to call. The CDR3 extends over 14 amino acids. The germline CDR1 and CDR2 sequences are MNHNY and SVGAGI (reference sequence). V lost 6 bases and J 6 bases, leaving 15 bases between the germline ends. The CDR3 DNA is TGTGCCAGCAGATCGCCCGACTCGTTCAATGAGCAGTTCTTC. Its translation is CASRSPDSFNEQFF.

The chain links TRBV29-1 to TRBJ2-3; 12 bases match TRBD1. The CDR3 has 13 amino acids. Germline V gene lookup returns CDR1 SQVTM and CDR2 ANQGSEA. The V segment lost 7 bases and the J segment 7 bases; nucleotides outside the gene matches: 6. CDR3 nucleotide sequence: TGCAGCGGTGGGACAGGGGGCTTGAATACGCAGTATTTT. It is translated as CSGGTGGLNTQYF.

This clonotype appeared many times. The gene calls are TRBV7-2 and TRBJ1-2, with 8 bases identical to TRBD1. This CDR3 comprises 14 residues. The ends lost 4 bases at V and 5 bases at J; junction bases unmatched: 6. Per germline, CDR1 SGHTA and CDR2 FQGNSA. The CDR3 nucleotides read TGTGCCAGCAGCTCCCAGGGGGCGCTATATGGCTACACCTTC. Translated: CASSSQGALYGYTF.

This clonotype has more than one count but fewer than ten. The chain employs TRBV12-3 or TRBV12-4 and TRBJ1-2; 8 nucleotides agree with TRBD1. This CDR3 is built from 14 residues. Trimming at V came to 2 bases and at J to 7 bases, leaving 6 bases not matched to a gene. CDR3 sequence reads: CASSLLGQVFGYTF. CDR3 DNA: TGTGCCAGCAGTTTATTGGGACAGGTGTTTGGCTACACCTTC.

V usage is TRBV7-9 and J usage is TRBJ2-1; a weak D match, TRBD2 (6 bases). Germline V CDR1 and CDR2: SEHNR, FQNEAQ (reference sequence). V lost 6 bases to trimming and J lost 6 bases, with 18 bases between them. The CDR3 runs to 15 residues. CDR3: CASRWGLAQGNEQFF. CDR3 sequence (DNA): TGTGCCAGCAGATGGGGACTGGCCCAGGGCAATGAGCAGTTCTTC.

The chain joins TRBV4-1 to TRBJ1-1; 7 bases fit TRBD1. Germline V gives CDR1 MGHRA, CDR2 YSYEKL. The CDR3 length is 17 residues. Losses at the gene ends were 0 bases for V and 6 bases for J; bases not matched to a gene: 13. The CDR3 protein is CASSQEASVTGRSEAFF. The CDR3 DNA sequence: TGCGCCAGCAGCCAAGAGGCATCGGTGACAGGGAGGTCTGAAGCTTTCTTT.